A selection of T cell receptor beta chains follows, all from one sample in a study of spatial heterogeneity in lung cancer. TCRdb reprocessed the 5' RACE reads via MiXCR and lists one record per CDR3 protein. This sample has about 82,000 distinct CDR3 sequences, with roughly 12% found just once. The sequenced sample was PBMCs, obtained at surgery. Source of these receptors: a male donor with early-stage non-small cell lung cancer. Both conserved end residues are part of each CDR3.

CDR3aa: CASSFRDPGVNQPQHF
len: 16
v_gene: TRBV6-2/TRBV6-3

CDR3aa: CASSRTGHLNQETQYF
len: 16
v_gene: TRBV6-6

CDR3aa: CASTPGPAGEGTQYF
len: 15
v_gene: TRBV12-3/TRBV12-4

CDR3aa: CASSQDSREQYF
len: 12
v_gene: TRBV3-1

CDR3aa: CASSPETGKEQPQHF
len: 15
v_gene: TRBV18

CDR3aa: CASSFSTGGDQPQHF
len: 15
v_gene: TRBV27

CDR3aa: CASSMGLDGYTF
len: 12
v_gene: TRBV13

CDR3aa: CASSQRLAGYNEQFF
len: 15
v_gene: TRBV14

CDR3aa: CSVPKGMNTEAFF
len: 13
v_gene: TRBV29-1

CDR3aa: CASSRGGEPITEQYF
len: 15
v_gene: TRBV3-1

CDR3aa: CATSSASGGPSSYNEQFF
len: 18
v_gene: TRBV24-1

CDR3aa: CASSLDRSGRGGRNEQFF
len: 18
v_gene: TRBV11-2

CDR3aa: CASTPPTGVGETQYF
len: 15
v_gene: TRBV5-4

CDR3aa: CASGSGGYNEQFF
len: 13
v_gene: TRBV5-1

CDR3aa: CSAPQTGMDTEAFF
len: 14
v_gene: TRBV20-1

CDR3aa: CASSLDLKAQYF
len: 12
v_gene: TRBV7-2

CDR3aa: CAGRGAEGTGELFF
len: 14
v_gene: TRBV19

CDR3aa: CASSLPGQGSYEQYF
len: 15
v_gene: TRBV12-3/TRBV12-4

CDR3aa: CASSASGTETYEQYF
len: 15
v_gene: TRBV7-3

CDR3aa: CASSMTSGSYEQYF
len: 14
v_gene: TRBV19

CDR3aa: CASSSLAGRSTDTQYF
len: 16
v_gene: TRBV7-9

CDR3aa: CASSGSSGANVLTF
len: 14
v_gene: TRBV5-1

CDR3aa: CASRDGLASADTQYF
len: 15
v_gene: TRBV2

CDR3aa: CASSSAQPGLHYEQYF
len: 16
v_gene: TRBV7-2

CDR3aa: CSARDSGAFF
len: 10
v_gene: TRBV20-1

CDR3aa: CASSLELYNEQFF
len: 13
v_gene: TRBV5-1

CDR3aa: CASSYFKQGFSETQYF
len: 16
v_gene: TRBV6-6

CDR3aa: CASSADRVYEQYF
len: 13
v_gene: TRBV5-1

CDR3aa: CASSLEPGIGYTF
len: 13
v_gene: TRBV5-4

CDR3aa: CSARGLGPSDEQYF
len: 14
v_gene: TRBV20-1

CDR3aa: CASSHLRGNEQFF
len: 13
v_gene: TRBV3-1

CDR3aa: CASSLGASGITGELFF
len: 16
v_gene: TRBV7-3

CDR3aa: CASSPPTGGGTEAFF
len: 15
v_gene: TRBV18

CDR3aa: CASSLEGRDEQFF
len: 13
v_gene: TRBV7-9

CDR3aa: CSAYRLTGNTEAFF
len: 14
v_gene: TRBV20-1

CDR3aa: CASSTDGGTGELFF
len: 14
v_gene: TRBV13

CDR3aa: CSVEVSGDSGTQYF
len: 14
v_gene: TRBV29-1

CDR3aa: CASRPGGYSSYNEQFF
len: 16
v_gene: TRBV5-1

CDR3aa: CASSAPGQVKNIQYF
len: 15
v_gene: TRBV21-1

CDR3aa: CASSLGIAGTGELFF
len: 15
v_gene: TRBV12-3/TRBV12-4

CDR3aa: CSVEDPGTVNTQYF
len: 14
v_gene: TRBV29-1

CDR3aa: CASSEVGINQPQHF
len: 14
v_gene: TRBV25-1

CDR3aa: CASSIAGKAADTQYF
len: 15
v_gene: TRBV7-2

CDR3aa: CASSPPGAEAYNEQFF
len: 16
v_gene: TRBV18

CDR3aa: CASRAGPSTYEQYF
len: 14
v_gene: TRBV12-3/TRBV12-4

CDR3aa: CASGVAGGHYGYTF
len: 14
v_gene: TRBV25-1